This T cell receptor beta chain was obtained from a study of regulatory T cells in long-lasting Graves disease. Study-wide results and limits: Gene preferences differed: TRBV28, TRBJ1-2, TRBJ2-5 in persistent cases. Persistent Graves' patients showed less TCR diversity than newly diagnosed patients showed.

Noted time point: persistent/refractory GD, antithyroid drugs over 5 years with positive TRAb. Researchers made the TCR library from RNA that was extracted from PBMCs. EDTA tubes were used for drawing around 9 milliliters of peripheral blood. CDR3 length equals 14 residues. Trimming cost V 6 bases and J 4 bases, with 18 bases left between them. Germline-derived CDR1 and CDR2 are DFQATT and SNEGSKA (reference sequence). Sequencing libraries for TCR beta were prepared with iRepertoire HTBI primers and Arm-PCR of CDR3 regions. Under the authors' procedure: Samples jointly harbored fewer than 65 TRBV and 15 or so TRBJ segments. TCRdb ran MiXCR on the multiplex PCR reads and lists one entry per CDR3 protein. TCRdb assigned the V and J calls; the authors' analysis was not used. This table holds 700,000 or so distinct CDR3 sequences, 25% to 30% found once. A word on this clonotype: The antigen is not known.

The sequencing used peripheral blood mononuclear cells (PBMCs), collected when the disease was refractory, from a patient treated with antithyroid drugs. The rearrangement links TRBV20-1 to TRBJ1-2, with D perhaps TRBD1 (6 bases). This receptor was identified in a female donor with Graves disease. The CDR3: CSARGLSMGYGYTF. The CDR3 nucleotides read TGCAGTGCCAGGGGACTGTCGATGGGCTATGGCTACACCTTC.